This TCR beta chain emerged from a study of human T cells and chemical hapten exposure. Time point described: pre-sensitization, week 0. Regarding treatment: therapeutic diphenylcyclopropenone sensitization with weekly scalp DPC. Germline CDR1 reads SGHVS; CDR2 reads FQNEAQ. The CDR3 length is 13 residues. V was clipped by 2 bases and J by 13 bases; unmatched bases: 8. MiXCR, run by TCRdb on the RACE reads, gives a single entry per CDR3 protein. The sample holds roughly 100,000 distinct CDR3 sequences; roughly 12% are singletons and the top ten take around 1.7%. The chain joins TRBV7-8 to TRBJ1-1; TRBD1 aligns across 9 bases. The sequence came from a woman in her fifties or sixties with alopecia areata. Some clones in this sample may be carry-over from other donors' samples. The sample was whole blood, taken in connection with sensitization to the hapten diphenylcyclopropenone (DPC). The CDR3 sequence is CASSLRDRAYGFF. Written as DNA, the CDR3 is TGTGCCAGCAGCTTACGGGACAGGGCTTATGGTTTCTTT.